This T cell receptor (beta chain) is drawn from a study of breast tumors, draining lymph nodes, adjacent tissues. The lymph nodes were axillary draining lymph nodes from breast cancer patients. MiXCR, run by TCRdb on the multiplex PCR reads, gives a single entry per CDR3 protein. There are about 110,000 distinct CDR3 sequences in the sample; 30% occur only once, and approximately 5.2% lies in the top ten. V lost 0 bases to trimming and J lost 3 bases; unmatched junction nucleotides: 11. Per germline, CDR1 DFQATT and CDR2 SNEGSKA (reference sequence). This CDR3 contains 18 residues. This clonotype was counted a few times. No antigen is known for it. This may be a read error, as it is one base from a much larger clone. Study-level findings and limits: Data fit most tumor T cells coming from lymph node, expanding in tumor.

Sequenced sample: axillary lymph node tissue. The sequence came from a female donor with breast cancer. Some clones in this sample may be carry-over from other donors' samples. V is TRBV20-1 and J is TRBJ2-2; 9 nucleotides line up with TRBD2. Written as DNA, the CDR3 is TGCAGTGCTAGAGATCGGGCTAGCGGGACCGTCGACACCGGGGAGCTGTTTTTT. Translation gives CSARDRASGTVDTGELFF.